The 18 T cell receptor beta chains below all came from one sample that was sequenced in a study of T cells in Graves' hyperthyroidism and ophthalmopathy. TCR beta CDR3 region amplification was performed from RNA transcripts. HTBI primers were employed in a first-round RT-PCR of the TCR CDR3. TCRdb re-called the multiplex PCR reads through MiXCR, storing one row per CDR3 protein. The table lists hundreds of thousands of distinct CDR3 sequences, 11% to 15% of them singletons, with about 5.8% in the top ten. Sequencing was performed on blood. Source of these receptors: a woman in her thirties with Graves' hyperthyroidism that later progressed to Graves' ophthalmopathy.

The chain has TRBV7-9 and TRBJ2-1, with D tentatively TRBD1 (6 bases). Between the trimmed V and J ends, which lost 10 bases and 4 bases, there was a span of 20 bases. The germline gives CDR1 SEHNR, CDR2 FQNEAQ (reference sequence). The CDR3 contains 15 residues. The CDR3: CATSEDDRLYNEQFF. The CDR3 bases are TGTGCCACCAGTGAAGATGACAGGCTTTACAATGAGCAGTTCTTC.

This clonotype was recorded many times. The CDR3, as DNA: TGTGCCAGCAGTTCCCTAGGGAACACTGAAGCTTTCTTT. Encoded protein: CASSSLGNTEAFF. The chain combines TRBV6-2 or TRBV6-3 with TRBJ1-1; D call uncertain. The CDR3 is made up of 13 amino acids. V was shortened by 4 bases and J by 1 base, with 7 bases between the two germline ends. The germline gives CDR1 MNHEY, CDR2 SVGEGT.

Many counts were recorded for this clonotype. This sequence joins TRBV3-1 and TRBJ2-4; D uncertain. V lost 2 bases to trimming and J lost 8 bases, with 16 bases between them. Per the germline V gene, CDR1 is LGHDT and CDR2 is YNNKEL (reference sequence). The CDR3 spans 15 residues. The CDR3: CASSQPRGTTDIQYF. In DNA form, the CDR3 reads TGTGCCAGCAGCCAACCCCGCGGTACCACGGACATTCAGTACTTC.

The V gene is TRBV10-3, the J gene TRBJ1-5; D is unresolved. The germline CDR1 and CDR2 sequences are ENHRY and SYGVKD. This CDR3 spans 19 amino acids. Trimming shortened V by 6 bases and J by 0 bases, and 24 bases separated the two germline ends. In DNA, the CDR3 is TGTGCCATCAGGTCCGCCTTAGGACGGAGGGTAGGTAGCAATCAGCCCCAGCATTTT. Translating it yields CAIRSALGRRVGSNQPQHF.

This clonotype has ten or more counts. The rearrangement links TRBV18 to TRBJ1-4; TRBD1 might be the D (6 bases). There are 15 residues in the CDR3. Trimming pared 3 bases from V and 8 bases from J, leaving 16 bases between. CDR1 is KGHSH and CDR2 is LQKENI in the germline V gene. The CDR3 DNA reads as TGTGCCAGCTCACCGAACAGGGACGGGGGCGAAAAACTGTTTTTT. Its protein product is CASSPNRDGGEKLFF.

This clonotype was seen a handful of times. This rearrangement joins TRBV10-3 to TRBJ1-2; possibly TRBD1 for D (6 bases). The CDR3 length is 15 residues. Germline lookup yields CDR1 ENHRY and CDR2 SYGVKD. Between the trimmed V and J ends, which lost 3 bases and 5 bases, there was a span of 16 bases. DNA of the CDR3: TGTGCCATCAGTGACCAGGAGGGGGATAGATATGGCTACACCTTC. It translates to CAISDQEGDRYGYTF.

This clonotype appeared a single time. The V and J genes are TRBV12-3 or TRBV12-4 and TRBJ2-3; D remains unclear. V lost 8 bases, J lost 6 bases, and 12 bases lay in between. The CDR3 totals 12 residues. The CDR3 DNA is TGTGCCAGCCTTACCGAATGGGATACGCAGTATTTT. Translation gives CASLTEWDTQYF.

The chain combines TRBV7-2 with TRBJ2-1, with TRBD2 as a possible D gene (6 bases). This CDR3 comprises 17 residues. Germline values: CDR1 SGHTA, CDR2 FQGNSA. V lost 5 bases, J lost 3 bases, and 20 bases lay in between. The CDR3 sequence: CASSPHGERVGYNEQFF. In DNA, the CDR3 is TGTGCCAGCAGCCCCCATGGGGAGCGGGTAGGCTACAATGAGCAGTTCTTC.

Note on this clonotype: The germline gene is not matched at one end of the junction; a read error may be the cause. The chain recombines TRBV24-1 with TRBJ1-5; D is ambiguous. The CDR3 runs to 12 residues. Germline loops: CDR1 KGHDR, CDR2 SFDVKD. The CDR3 DNA follows: TGTGCCATCAGTGATCCTAATCAGCCCCAGCATTTT. Its protein is CAISDPNQPQHF.

This clonotype was seen repeatedly, ten times or more. The rearrangement links TRBV2 to TRBJ2-3; 7 nucleotides line up with TRBD2. Trimming took 5 bases from V and 5 from J; bases not matched to a gene: 13. CDR1 and CDR2 (germline): SNHLY, FYNNEI. The CDR3 is 16 amino acids. The CDR3 nucleotides read TGTGCCAGCAGTCCAACGGGAGGCAGGGTAGGAGATACGCAGTATTTT. Translated: CASSPTGGRVGDTQYF.

The genes are TRBV27 and TRBJ1-1, with 8 bases matching TRBD1. This CDR3 has 14 amino acids. V lost 9 bases and J lost 5; bases outside the gene matches: 11. Germline CDR1 reads MNHEY; CDR2 reads SMNVEV (reference sequence). The CDR3 region has the DNA TGTGCCAGTTCCCCAGGGGGCGCTGGGACTGAAGCTTTCTTT. Translation: CASSPGGAGTEAFF.

This clonotype was picked up many times. This chain links TRBV11-1 with TRBJ2-7; 11 nucleotides align to TRBD1. Germline trimming cut 5 bases from V and 3 bases from J; bases unmatched to any gene: 6. The germline CDR1 and CDR2 sequences are SGHAT and FQDESV (reference sequence). This CDR3 contains 15 residues. The DNA for the CDR3 is TGTGCCAGCAGCCCACGGACAGGGGGCTTCTACGAGCAGTACTTC. It specifies CASSPRTGGFYEQYF.

This clonotype was found many times. The V gene is TRBV20-1, the J gene TRBJ2-5, with D possibly TRBD2 on 5 matching bases. Trimming took off 6 bases at V and 2 bases at J, with 10 bases between the two ends. Germline values: CDR1 DFQATT, CDR2 SNEGSKA (reference sequence). This CDR3 is built from 12 residues. DNA of the CDR3: TGCAGTGCGTTCGGAGGTCAAGAGACCCAGTACTTC. Protein: CSAFGGQETQYF.

This clonotype has only a few counts. The chain uses TRBV4-1 and TRBJ1-3; possibly TRBD1 for D (5 bases). The CDR3 has 15 amino acids. Germline V gene data show CDR1 as MGHRA and CDR2 as YSYEKL. Trimming cost V 0 bases and J 0 bases, with 6 bases left between them. The DNA for the CDR3 is TGCGCCAGCAGCCAAGAGCAGGGCTCTGGAAACACCATATATTTT. This codes for CASSQEQGSGNTIYF.

This clonotype was recorded at least ten times. Written as DNA, the CDR3 is TGTGCCAGCAGTCCCCCAGAGAGGGACACTGAAGCTTTCTTT. It translates to CASSPPERDTEAFF. The gene calls are TRBV27 and TRBJ1-1; D is ambiguous. The CDR3 is 14 amino acids. The germline V gene encodes CDR1 MNHEY and CDR2 SMNVEV (reference sequence). Trimming removed 5 bases from V and 3 bases from J, with 13 bases in between.

This clonotype was found many times. The chain carries TRBV18 and TRBJ2-7, with 12 bases fitting TRBD2. This CDR3 spans 15 amino acids. Germline CDR1 KGHSH, CDR2 LQKENI. V lost 3 bases to trimming and J lost 3 bases; unmatched junction nucleotides: 3. The CDR3 nucleotides are TGTGCCAGCTCACCCCGGACTAGCGGGATCTACGAGCAGTACTTC. It translates to CASSPRTSGIYEQYF.

The chain recombines TRBV29-1 with TRBJ2-1; TRBD1 is a possible D gene (6 bases). The CDR3 runs to 12 residues. Germline V gene lookup returns CDR1 SQVTM and CDR2 ANQGSEA. Trimming pared 7 bases from V and 4 bases from J, leaving 11 bases between. CDR3 loop: CSALQGYNEQFF. CDR3 bases: TGCAGCGCTCTACAGGGTTACAATGAGCAGTTCTTC.

In this sample, this clonotype turned up many times. J is TRBJ2-7 and V is TRBV18, with 10 nucleotides matching TRBD2. This CDR3 has 15 residues. The germline V gene has CDR1 KGHSH and CDR2 LQKENI. Germline trimming cut 3 bases from V and 3 bases from J; bases unmatched to any gene: 5. This CDR3 reads CASSPSLAGVYEQYF. The DNA of the CDR3 is TGTGCCAGCTCACCTTCTCTAGCGGGAGTCTACGAGCAGTACTTC.